This is a list of T cell receptor beta chains from one sample in a study of Graves' ophthalmopathy and Graves' hyperthyroidism. MiXCR, run by TCRdb on the multiplex PCR reads, gives a single entry per CDR3 protein. Altogether roughly 380,000 distinct CDR3 sequences are present, just over 15% being singletons, with the ten largest covering 5.5% to 7%. The sequenced sample consisted of peripheral blood. The receptors originated from a young woman with stable Graves' hyperthyroidism. Each CDR3 is given with its conserved first and last residue. A D gene is named only where the DNA matches it firmly.

j_call v_call d_call cdr3_aa
TRBJ2-1 TRBV2 NA CASRTGLNEQFF
TRBJ2-7 TRBV18 NA CASSPPTSVAYEQYF
TRBJ2-7 TRBV15 TRBD1 CATRRQGSSYEQYF
TRBJ2-5 TRBV6-5 TRBD2 CASTLLAGGEETQYF
TRBJ1-1 TRBV24-1 NA CATNAGPYTEAFF
TRBJ2-3 TRBV12-3/TRBV12-4 TRBD1 CASSPRDRAFTDTQYF
TRBJ2-5 TRBV20-1 TRBD2 CSAFGTSGGRETQHF
TRBJ2-5 TRBV7-2 TRBD2 CASTLKRGKTQYF
TRBJ1-2 TRBV6-5 NA CASSRSVGYGYTF
TRBJ1-2 TRBV3-1 TRBD1 CASSQFRDSLNYGYTF
TRBJ2-5 TRBV11-2 TRBD2 CASRRRLAGGETQYF
TRBJ1-2 TRBV6-5 TRBD1 CASSYRGTGYGYGYTF
TRBJ1-2 TRBV19 TRBD1 CASSIYQGARGYTF
TRBJ1-2 TRBV5-1 TRBD1 CASSFYRGHGYTF
TRBJ1-3 TRBV15 TRBD1 CASSTGVRGNTIYF
TRBJ2-4 TRBV29-1 NA CSVLGTGLAKNIQYF
TRBJ2-5 TRBV11-2 TRBD1 CASSARTGDGETQYF
TRBJ1-1 TRBV6-5 NA CASSYPGKNTEASF
TRBJ2-2 TRBV12-3/TRBV12-4 NA CASSFPQGGNGELFF
TRBJ2-5 TRBV12-3/TRBV12-4 NA CASSLGTNEETQYF
TRBJ2-7 TRBV5-1 NA CASSSGGQGSLGQYF
TRBJ1-1 TRBV28 NA CATLLRTEAFF
TRBJ2-7 TRBV7-2 NA CASSFGGGAFGYEQYF
TRBJ1-1 TRBV20-1 NA CSARKSGTEAFF
TRBJ1-6 TRBV4-1 TRBD1 CASSQGTGKNSPLHF
TRBJ1-5 TRBV19 NA CASSIEAEQPQHF
TRBJ2-1 TRBV6-5 TRBD2 CASSYGGENNEQFF
TRBJ2-2 TRBV4-1 TRBD2 CASSQTGLANTGELFF
TRBJ2-5 TRBV6-5 NA CASSYSLARVGETQYF
TRBJ1-6 TRBV28 NA CASSPSGRTYNSPLHF
TRBJ2-5 TRBV5-1 TRBD2 CASSLAQLAGQETQYF